These T cell receptor beta chains were read from a single sample in a study of cytomegalovirus exposure and HLA in healthy donors. Method: immunoSEQ multiplex PCR; TCRdb's copy keeps in-frame clones and lacks some. The repertoire holds around 130,000 clones, with roughly 88% as singletons. Input material: PBMCs. The receptors were gathered from a woman in her forties in good health and CMV-seronegative. CDR3s include the opening cysteine and the closing phenylalanine or tryptophan. The order of the fields is D gene, CDR3 length, V gene, J gene, clone size, CDR3 protein, CDR3 DNA. D genes are given only for firm matches. For some rows the clone size is stated as once, few or many, or as a class when expanded; others skip it.

TRBD2	16	TRBV4-2	TRBJ2-7	-	CASSQVDGRAPYEQYF	TGTGCCAGCAGCCAAGTGGACGGGAGGGCCCCCTACGAGCAGTACTTC
TRBD1	17	TRBV5-4	TRBJ2-2	-	CASSPLNPGQGTGELFF	TGTGCCAGCAGCCCGCTCAACCCGGGACAGGGTACCGGGGAGCTGTTTTTT
TRBD1	16	TRBV28	TRBJ1-5	-	CASKKRGQGRDQPQHF	TGTGCCAGCAAAAAAAGGGGACAGGGCCGCGATCAGCCCCAGCATTTT
-	15	TRBV5-1	TRBJ2-7	-	CASRERTESAYEQYF	TGCGCCAGCAGGGAGAGGACAGAGTCAGCCTACGAGCAGTACTTC
-	13	TRBV11-2	TRBJ1-1	-	CASSFTGNTEAFF	TGTGCCAGCAGCTTTACAGGGAACACTGAAGCTTTCTTT
TRBD1	14	TRBV14	TRBJ2-3	few	CASSRRTGEKSQYF	TGTGCCAGCAGTCGGAGGACAGGGGAGAAGTCGCAGTATTTT
-	16	TRBV18	TRBJ2-5	-	CASSPRQPGDGETQYF	TGTGCCAGCTCACCAAGGCAGCCAGGGGATGGTGAGACCCAGTACTTC
-	13	TRBV4-1	TRBJ1-2	few	CASSQGGGGRNDF	TGCGCCAGCAGCCAAGGAGGGGGGGGCAGAAATGACTTC
-	13	TRBV10-3	TRBJ1-1	-	CASSQQGNTEAFF	TGTGCCAGCAGTCAGCAGGGGAACACTGAAGCTTTCTTT
-	14	TRBV10-2	TRBJ2-7	-	CASSLGGGGFEQYF	TGCGCCAGCAGTTTAGGCGGGGGCGGCTTCGAGCAGTACTTC
-	16	TRBV7-9	TRBJ2-7	-	CSSSPGWREQNYEQYF	TGTTCCAGCAGCCCTGGGTGGAGGGAACAGAACTACGAGCAGTACTTC
-	17	TRBV7-6	TRBJ2-1	-	CASSLAHGRYSYNEQFF	TGTGCCAGCAGCTTAGCCCATGGGAGGTACTCCTACAATGAGCAGTTCTTC
TRBD2	14	TRBV13	TRBJ2-1	-	CASSPRLAGAVLFF	TGTGCCAGCAGCCCCCGACTAGCGGGAGCCGTCCTGTTCTTC
-	14	TRBV7-2	TRBJ2-7	-	CASSSGPSSYEQYF	TGTGCCTCCTCGAGCGGGCCCTCCTCCTACGAGCAGTACTTC
TRBD1	15	TRBV28	TRBJ1-5	-	CASSMTGTDNQPQHF	TGTGCCAGCAGTATGACTGGGACAGACAATCAGCCCCAGCATTTT
-	14	TRBV19	TRBJ2-1	-	CASRTGGAGNEQFF	TGTGCCAGCAGAACAGGGGGGGCGGGCAATGAGCAGTTCTTC